This T cell receptor beta chain appears in the sequencing data of a study of shared clonotypes between healthy human individuals (dated by TCRdb to 2018 to 2021). Describing the broader study: A couple of women and three men aged 18 to 49 years were included in the cohort. For each donor, CD4 naive and CD4 memory were each given three plates, CD8 naive was given two plates, and CD8 memory was given one plate. The study deeply sequenced blood TCR repertoires of about five healthy adults to estimate repertoire size and the extent of clonotype sharing between individuals. To increase sequencing depth and limit assay-specific biases, different laboratories used diverse techniques to prepare libraries and sequence TCR repertoires. Per donor, leukapheresis produced somewhere between about 0.85 and 9.5 billion PBMCs.

Results the study describes overall, beyond this receptor: Sampling was restricted to blood, and TCR repertoires in tissues likely differ from the TCR repertoires found in blood. The genetic and exposure-history diversity represented was limited by the small number of donors. Pairwise subsampling led to the expectation that sequencing depth would affect the degree of clonotype sharing among donors. Across a handful of donors, around 5% of naive CD4, roughly 3.3% of naive CD8, approximately 2.5% of memory CD4, and over 0.35% of memory CD8 clonotypes were shared. Even with the large sequencing depth, rarefaction of the sorted-subset datasets indicated that sequencing was incomplete. Compared with non-shared clonotypes, the clonotypes found in all four sorted-subset donors had higher generation probabilities. Estimated clonotype richness was generally larger for naive than for memory subsets.

Using the deep immunoSEQ assay, TCR CDR3 regions were amplified from genomic DNA by multiplex PCR. Extracted genomic DNA from each cell subset was distributed evenly across all wells of several immunoSEQ 96-well plates, and each plate was treated as a replicate. Each replicate PCR for sorted subsets received around 210 ng genomic DNA, equal to about 30,000 T cell genomes. Purified libraries were quantified with a Qubit 3.0 fluorometer, sized on a Bioanalyzer 2100, and re-quantified with the KAPA Library Quantification kit. Each immunoSEQ 96-well plate was sequenced on its own single-read 150-cycle Illumina NextSeq 550 flow cell. Processing in the source paper ran as follows. Because the immunoSEQ output held only junctional sequences and lacked quality scores, the filtering could not match the filtering applied to full-length reads. Sequences were annotated with PyIR, a Python wrapper for IgBLAST v1.9, and V/J genes and CDR3 were assigned using IMGT germline references. Reads were filtered out if the reads had weak V/J assignments (E-value above 1e-6), no CDR3, stop codons, out-of-frame junctions, or ambiguous translated residues. V3J clonotypes were defined as sequences sharing an identical inferred V gene, J gene, and CDR3 amino acid sequence. Percentage overlap between repertoires was computed as shared unique clonotypes divided by the size of the smaller repertoire. Three approaches were used to assess repertoire richness: RTK rarefaction, the Chao1 estimator, and Recon v2.1 estimates of unobserved clonotypes. OLGA was used to compute generation probabilities for all TCRbeta clonotypes that the gDNA method yielded from four donors. TCRdb's version of the immuneACCESS table is confined to in-frame rearrangements and falls short of the full clone set. An unresolved V gene accounts for under half of the shortfall where checked; the remainder is of unknown origin. V, J and clone size are those of that table, while D and trimming were read from the DNA. The sample table shows around 2,000,000 clones, and about 95% are seen once. 0.95% to 1.5% of the sample belongs to the ten largest clones.

For the CD8 naive samples, CD45RO-negative cells were positively selected for CCR7, yielding a CD45RA+CCR7+ population from which TemRA cells were excluded. Healthy HIV-negative adults with no recently reported acute infections or vaccinations were included as donors. Every donor was a Caucasian adult residing in Nashville, Tennessee, USA. Blood was obtained by leukapheresis, after which PBMCs were separated by Ficoll-Histopaque density gradient centrifugation and cryopreserved in liquid nitrogen vapor phase. Purity and quantity of every magnetically sorted T cell population were checked by analytical flow cytometry. Each sorted fraction had its genomic DNA isolated and then quantified by UV absorbance on a Nanodrop 2000c. For this clone: Its antigen has not been determined. No much larger clone exists at a distance of one base, and base qualities are not known.

The V end gives up 2 bases and the J end 3 bases, leaving 5 bases in the junction not matched to a gene. CDR1 SNHLY and CDR2 FYNNEI were looked up in the germline V gene. Taken from cysteine to phenylalanine, the CDR3 has 15 residues. Only the CDR3 DNA is retained, 45 bases long and in frame from the first base. This chain joins TRBV2 to TRBJ2-7, with TRBD2 identical over 9 junction bases. The sequence came from a man aged 18 to 30 in good health. The sequenced sample consisted of naive CD8+ T cells sorted from blood. The sample's cell subset or site label, decoded: CD45RA+CCR7+. The CDR3 protein is CASSESSGRFYEQYF. Read as DNA, the sequence is TGTGCCAGCAGTGAAAGTAGCGGGAGATTCTACGAGCAGTACTTC.